This TCR beta chain is drawn from a study of shared clonotypes between healthy human individuals. V dropped 3 bases and J dropped 6 bases, with 11 bases sitting between them. This CDR3 has 13 amino acids. Germline V lookup: CDR1 MGHDK, CDR2 SYGVNS. The run depth of the assay was deep. Generated by immunoSEQ multiplex PCR, the TCRdb table keeps only in-frame clones and is missing some. The sample holds 2 million to 2.5 million clones, 85% to 95% seen once. The sequenced sample consisted of naive CD4+ T cells sorted from blood. Subset denoted: CD45RA+ positively selected. This chain connects TRBV25-1 to TRBJ1-1, with D maybe TRBD1 (5 bases). The origin of this receptor is a man aged 18 to 30 in good health. CDR3 sequence reads: CASSDRVRSEAFF. The CDR3 nucleotides read TGTGCCAGCAGTGACAGGGTCCGTTCTGAAGCTTTCTTT.